The clone carrying this T cell receptor beta chain is labeled medium-sized. Antigen unknown. TCR libraries were prepared from roughly 15 ng of total RNA with the QIAseq Immune Repertoire TCR panel. From the reads, TCRdb called clonotypes with MiXCR, one entry per CDR3 protein. The table includes about 320 distinct CDR3 sequences, about 8.4% detected once. The data were obtained in a study of circulating CD8 cells and anti-PD-1 response in melanoma. For the study at large: Of about 13 patients, seven got anti-PD-1 first and six had prior therapy. Regarding the study as a whole: Under 7.5% of TRB clonotypes were shared between subsets at M1.

Sorting of live CD3+CD8+TCRalphabeta+ cells by PD-1 and/or TIGIT gave four subsets. This sample comprised CD8+ T cells from PBMCs, obtained at baseline or after one month of anti-PD-1 therapy (not recorded which). The sequence was collected from a human donor with melanoma.

CDR3 sequence (DNA): TGTGCCACCGGATCTATTGTAGCTGCATACACCTTC. Its translation: CATGSIVAAYTF. The chain has TRBV19 and TRBJ1-2; D is uncertain. Germline assignment: CDR1 LNHDA and CDR2 SQIVND (reference sequence). Trimming stripped 10 bases from V and 11 bases from J, with 20 bases between. The CDR3 is 12 residues long.